The subject of this entry is one T cell receptor beta chain. The antigen remains unidentified. The authors ran the assay at deep level. Sequenced by immunoSEQ multiplex PCR; TCRdb stores in-frame clones only, minus some. Of 650,000 to 750,000 clones in the sample, around 72% were seen once. This specimen comes from a study of shared clonotypes between healthy human individuals. The study, taken as a whole, reports: Larger estimated richness was generally recorded for naive subsets relative to memory subsets.

Donors comprised only Caucasian adults living in Nashville, Tennessee. Sequencing used memory CD4+ T cells sorted from blood. The subset: CD45RA-negative fraction. This sequence was found in a woman aged 25 to 39 in good health.

The CDR3, as DNA: TGTGCCAGCAGCTTCCGGGACAGAGGTGAAGCTTTCTTT. As protein: CASSFRDRGEAFF. The V call is TRBV5-6, the J call TRBJ1-1; 7 nucleotides agree with TRBD1. The V gene's germline CDR1 is SGHDT and CDR2 YYEEEE. V lost 2 bases and J lost 7; bases outside the gene matches: 5. This CDR3 is 13 amino acids long.